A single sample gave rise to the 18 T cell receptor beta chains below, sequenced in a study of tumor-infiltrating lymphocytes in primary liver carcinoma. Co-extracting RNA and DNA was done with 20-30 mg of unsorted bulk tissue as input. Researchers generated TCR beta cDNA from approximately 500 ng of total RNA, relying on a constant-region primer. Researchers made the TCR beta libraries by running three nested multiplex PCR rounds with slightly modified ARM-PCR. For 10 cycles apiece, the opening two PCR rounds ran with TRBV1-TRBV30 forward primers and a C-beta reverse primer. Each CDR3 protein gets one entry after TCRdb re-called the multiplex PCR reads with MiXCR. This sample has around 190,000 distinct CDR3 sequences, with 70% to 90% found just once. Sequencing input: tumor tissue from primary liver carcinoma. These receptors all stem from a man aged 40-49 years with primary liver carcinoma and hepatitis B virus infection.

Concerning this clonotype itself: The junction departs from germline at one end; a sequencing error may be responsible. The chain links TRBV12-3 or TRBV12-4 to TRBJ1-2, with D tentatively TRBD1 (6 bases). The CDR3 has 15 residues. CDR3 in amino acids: CVSNLWADSERGYTF. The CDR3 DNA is TGTGTCAGCAATTTATGGGCGGACAGCGAGAGGGGCTACACCTTC.

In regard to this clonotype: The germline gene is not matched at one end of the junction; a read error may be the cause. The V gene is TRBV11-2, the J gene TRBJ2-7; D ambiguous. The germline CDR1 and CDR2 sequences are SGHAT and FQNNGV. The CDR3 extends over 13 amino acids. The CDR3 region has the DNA TGTGCCAACAGCTTAAGTGAGTGGGTCCAGCAGTACTTC. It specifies CANSLSEWVQQYF.

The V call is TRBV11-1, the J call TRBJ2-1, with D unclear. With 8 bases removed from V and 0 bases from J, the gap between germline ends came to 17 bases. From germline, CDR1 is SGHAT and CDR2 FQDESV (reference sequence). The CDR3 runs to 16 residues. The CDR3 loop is CASCPRVADSYNEQFF. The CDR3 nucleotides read TGTGCCAGCTGCCCCCGTGTTGCGGACTCCTACAATGAGCAGTTCTTC.

This chain's CDR3 is CSASGTGVVKPQHF. In DNA form, the CDR3 reads TGCAGTGCTTCCGGGACAGGGGTTGTTAAGCCCCAGCATTTT. The rearrangement links TRBV20-1 to TRBJ1-5, with TRBD1 identical over 10 bases. Per the germline V gene, CDR1 is DFQATT and CDR2 is SNEGSKA (reference sequence). After removal of 5 bases from V and 8 bases from J, the junction contained 9 bases not matched to a gene. CDR3 length equals 14 residues.

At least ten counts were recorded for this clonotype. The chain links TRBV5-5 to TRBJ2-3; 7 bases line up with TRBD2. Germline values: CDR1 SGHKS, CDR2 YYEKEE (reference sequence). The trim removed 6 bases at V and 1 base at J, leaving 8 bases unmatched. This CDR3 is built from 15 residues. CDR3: CASTPGLERTDTQYF. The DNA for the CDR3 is TGTGCCAGCACCCCCGGACTAGAGCGCACAGATACGCAGTATTTT.

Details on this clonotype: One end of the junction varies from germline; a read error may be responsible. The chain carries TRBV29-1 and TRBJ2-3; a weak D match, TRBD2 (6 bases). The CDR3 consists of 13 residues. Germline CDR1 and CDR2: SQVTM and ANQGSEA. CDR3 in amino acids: CSGVGASILTQYF. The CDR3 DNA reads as TGTAGCGGAGTGGGAGCGTCCATCCTGACGCAGTATTTT.

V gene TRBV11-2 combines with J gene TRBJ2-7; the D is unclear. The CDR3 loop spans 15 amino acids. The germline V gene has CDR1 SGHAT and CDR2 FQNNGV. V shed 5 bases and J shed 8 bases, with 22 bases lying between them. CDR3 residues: CASSTGRLYTRKQYF. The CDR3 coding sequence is TGTGCCAGCAGCACCGGACGGCTTTACACGCGCAAGCAGTACTTC. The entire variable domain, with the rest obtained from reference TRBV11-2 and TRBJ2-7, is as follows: EAGVAQSPRYKIIEKRQSVAFWCNPISGHATLYWYQQILGQGPKLLIQFQNNGVVDDSQLPKDRFSAERLKGVDSTLKIQPAKLEDSAVYLCASSTGRLYTRKQYFGPGTRLTVT.

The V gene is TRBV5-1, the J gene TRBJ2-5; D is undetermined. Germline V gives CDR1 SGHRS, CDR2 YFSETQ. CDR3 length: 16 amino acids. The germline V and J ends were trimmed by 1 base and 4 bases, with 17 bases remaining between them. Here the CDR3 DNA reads TGCGCCAGCAGCTTGTTCACTGGCCGGAATTCAGAGACCCAGTACTTC. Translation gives CASSLFTGRNSETQYF.

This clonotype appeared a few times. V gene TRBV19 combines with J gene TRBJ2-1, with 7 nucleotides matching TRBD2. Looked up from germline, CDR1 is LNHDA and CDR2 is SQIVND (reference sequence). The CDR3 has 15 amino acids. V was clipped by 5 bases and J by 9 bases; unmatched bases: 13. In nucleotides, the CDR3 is TGTGCCAGTAGTCCTCCCGGGGGGAGGTCGAGTGAGCAGTTCTTC. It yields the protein CASSPPGGRSSEQFF. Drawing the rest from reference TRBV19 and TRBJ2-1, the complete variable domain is DGGITQSPKYLFRKEGQNVTLSCEQNLNHDAMYWYRQDPGQGLRLIYYSQIVNDFQKGDIAEGYSVSREKKESFPLTVTSAQKNPTAFYLCASSPPGGRSSEQFFGPGTRLTVL.

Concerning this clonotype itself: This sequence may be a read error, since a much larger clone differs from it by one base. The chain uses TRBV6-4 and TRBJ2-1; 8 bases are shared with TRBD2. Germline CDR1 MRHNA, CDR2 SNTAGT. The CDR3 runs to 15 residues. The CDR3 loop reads CASSALAGSYNELFF. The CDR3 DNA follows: TGTGCCAGCAGTGCGCTAGCGGGCTCCTACAATGAGCTGTTCTTC.

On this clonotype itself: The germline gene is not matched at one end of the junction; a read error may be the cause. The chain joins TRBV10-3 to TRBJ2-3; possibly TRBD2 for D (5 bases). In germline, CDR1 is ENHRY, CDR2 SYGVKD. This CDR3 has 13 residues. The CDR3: CAISYSSTDTHYF. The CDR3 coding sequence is TGTGCCATCAGCTATTCTAGCACAGATACGCACTATTTC.

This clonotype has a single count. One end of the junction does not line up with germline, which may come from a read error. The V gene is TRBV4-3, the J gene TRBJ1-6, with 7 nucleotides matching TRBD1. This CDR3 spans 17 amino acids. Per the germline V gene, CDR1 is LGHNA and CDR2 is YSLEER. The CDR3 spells CASSQIPAGGNNSPLHF. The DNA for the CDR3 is TGCGCCAGCAGCCAAATACCAGCAGGGGGAAATAATTCACCTCTCCACTTT.

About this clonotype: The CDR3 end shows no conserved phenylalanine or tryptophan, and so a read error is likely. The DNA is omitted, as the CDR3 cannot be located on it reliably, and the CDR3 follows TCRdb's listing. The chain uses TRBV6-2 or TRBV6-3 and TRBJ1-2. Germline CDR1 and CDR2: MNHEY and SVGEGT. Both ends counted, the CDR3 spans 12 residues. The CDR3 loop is CASSPTAYGYNL.

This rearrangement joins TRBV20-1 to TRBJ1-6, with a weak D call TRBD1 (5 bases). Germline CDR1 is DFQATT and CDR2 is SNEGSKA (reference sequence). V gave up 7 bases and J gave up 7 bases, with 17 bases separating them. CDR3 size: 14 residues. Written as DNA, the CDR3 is TGCAGTGGGCTCCCGGGACCCCAAAATTCACCCCTCCACTTT. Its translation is CSGLPGPQNSPLHF.

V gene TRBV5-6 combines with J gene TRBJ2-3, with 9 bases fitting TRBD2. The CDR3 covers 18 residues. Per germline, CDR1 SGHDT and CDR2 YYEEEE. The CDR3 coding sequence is TGTGCTATCATCTTGGCAGCAGGGCGGGAGGGCCGTACAGATACGCAGTATTTT. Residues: CAIILAAGREGRTDTQYF.

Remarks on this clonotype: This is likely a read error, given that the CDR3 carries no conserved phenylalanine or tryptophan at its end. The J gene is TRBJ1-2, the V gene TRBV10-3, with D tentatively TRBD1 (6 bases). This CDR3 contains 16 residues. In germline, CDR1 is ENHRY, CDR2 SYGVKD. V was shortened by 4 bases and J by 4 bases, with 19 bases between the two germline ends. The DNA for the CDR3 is TGTGCCATCAGTGGGTCAACAGGGCTCTCAGCCTATGGCTACACCTCC. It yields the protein CAISGSTGLSAYGYTS.

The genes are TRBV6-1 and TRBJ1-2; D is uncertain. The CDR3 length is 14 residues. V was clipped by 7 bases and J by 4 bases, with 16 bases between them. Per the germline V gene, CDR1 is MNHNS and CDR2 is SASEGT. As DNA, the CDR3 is TGTGCCAGCACCACAACGGCAGAGGGCTATGGCTACACCTTC. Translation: CASTTTAEGYGYTF.

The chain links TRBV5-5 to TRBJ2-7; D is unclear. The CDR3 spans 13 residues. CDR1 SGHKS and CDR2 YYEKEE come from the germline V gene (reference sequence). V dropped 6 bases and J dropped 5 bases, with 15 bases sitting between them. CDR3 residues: CASNLLLRDEQYF. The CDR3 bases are TGTGCCAGCAACCTCCTGCTCCGGGACGAGCAGTACTTC.